This entry features one T cell receptor (beta chain) sequence. This specimen comes from a study of blood T cell repertoires in COVID-19. Study context: Samples representing acute and convalescent COVID-19 were sourced from the United States, Italy and Spain. T cells, B-cell-depleted T cells, or PBMCs supplied cDNA or gDNA.

Per the authors' pipeline: Using reference gene primer amplification, nucleated cell counts were estimated. The repertoire was sequenced with immunoSEQ multiplex PCR; TCRdb's copy has only in-frame clones and lacks some. V and J calls and clone size come straight from that table; D and trimming were deduced from the DNA. This sample has fewer than 75,000 clones, with 88% found just once. Between the trimmed V and J ends, which lost 3 bases and 4 bases, there was a span of 7 bases. CDR1 is SGHTA, CDR2 FQGNSA, per germline. The CDR3 length is 14 residues. The sequence was obtained from a man aged 65-85 years with acute or convalescent COVID-19. Material for sequencing was peripheral blood. The chain has TRBV7-2 and TRBJ2-6; D unclear. Here the CDR3 DNA reads TGTGCCAGCAGCTTCTCCTACGGGGCCAACGTCCTGACTTTC. This codes for CASSFSYGANVLTF.